This T cell receptor beta chain was captured by sequencing in a study of beta chain features in type 1 diabetes. Whole-study results and caveats: It was among patients, rather than healthy donors, that naive, central memory and Treg TCRB repertoires appeared more similar.

Sequencing targeted expressed TCRB transcripts, as all isolated RNA had been reverse transcribed. The protocol was immunoSEQ multiplex PCR, while the TCRdb copy is restricted to in-frame clones and leaves out a portion. The sample lists approximately 330,000 clones; approximately 11% were seen once. Germline CDR1 is GTSNPN and CDR2 is SVGIG (reference sequence). This CDR3 contains 13 residues. The V segment lost 8 bases and the J segment 4 bases; nucleotides outside the gene matches: 6. This clone was counted between two and nine times. Its antigen is currently unknown. The sequenced sample was naive CD4+ T cells from blood. The receptor was isolated from a woman under 40 in good health. The rearrangement joins TRBV30 to TRBJ2-1, with TRBD2 matching over 9 bases. CDR3 protein: CASLAGRYNEQFF. The CDR3 region has the DNA TGTGCCAGCCTAGCGGGACGATACAATGAGCAGTTCTTC.